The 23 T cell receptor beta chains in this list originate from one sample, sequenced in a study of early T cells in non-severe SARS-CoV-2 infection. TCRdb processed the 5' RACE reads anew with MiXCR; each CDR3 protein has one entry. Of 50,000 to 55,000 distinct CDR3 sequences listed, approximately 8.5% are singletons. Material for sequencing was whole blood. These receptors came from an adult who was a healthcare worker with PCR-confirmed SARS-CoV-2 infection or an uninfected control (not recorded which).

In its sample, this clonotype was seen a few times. CDR3 protein: CASRPDRPPLDTEAFF. CDR3 nucleotides: TGTGCCAGCAGACCCGACAGGCCCCCTTTGGACACTGAAGCTTTCTTT. The V call is TRBV6-2 or TRBV6-3, the J call TRBJ1-1, with D possibly TRBD1 on 6 matching bases. V lost 6 bases and J lost 3, with 20 bases in between. The CDR3 has 16 amino acids. Germline V gene sequence: CDR1 MNHEY, CDR2 SVGEGT.

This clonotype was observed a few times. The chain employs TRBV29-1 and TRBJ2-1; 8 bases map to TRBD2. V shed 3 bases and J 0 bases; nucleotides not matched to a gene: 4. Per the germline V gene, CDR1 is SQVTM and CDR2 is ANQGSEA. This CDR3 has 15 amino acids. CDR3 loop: CSVDTSGVSYNEQFF. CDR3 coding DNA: TGCAGCGTTGATACTAGCGGTGTCTCCTACAATGAGCAGTTCTTC.

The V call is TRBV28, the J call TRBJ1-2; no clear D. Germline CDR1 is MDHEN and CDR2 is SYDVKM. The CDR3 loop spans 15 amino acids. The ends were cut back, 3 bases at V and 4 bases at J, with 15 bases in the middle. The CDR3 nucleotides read TGTGCCAGCAGTTTGGCAATGTCCTTCGGCTATGGCTACACCTTC. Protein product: CASSLAMSFGYGYTF.

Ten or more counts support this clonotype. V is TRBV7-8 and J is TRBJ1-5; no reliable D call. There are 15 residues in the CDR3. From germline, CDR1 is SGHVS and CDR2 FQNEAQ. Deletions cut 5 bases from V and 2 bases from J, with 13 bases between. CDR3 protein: CASSRTSPGNQPQHF. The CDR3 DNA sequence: TGTGCCAGCAGCCGAACGTCACCCGGCAATCAGCCCCAGCATTTT.

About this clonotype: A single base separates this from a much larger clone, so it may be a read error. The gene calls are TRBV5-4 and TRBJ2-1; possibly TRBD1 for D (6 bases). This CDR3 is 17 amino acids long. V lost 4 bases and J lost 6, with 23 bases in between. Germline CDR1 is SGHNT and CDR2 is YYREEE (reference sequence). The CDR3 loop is CASSAQFPGVTGNEQFF. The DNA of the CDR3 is TGTGCCAGCAGCGCCCAATTCCCAGGGGTAACTGGCAATGAGCAGTTCTTC.

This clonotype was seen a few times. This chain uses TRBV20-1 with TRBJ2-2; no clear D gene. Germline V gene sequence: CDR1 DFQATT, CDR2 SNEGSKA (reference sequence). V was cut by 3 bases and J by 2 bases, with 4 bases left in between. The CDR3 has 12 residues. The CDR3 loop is CSARENTGELFF. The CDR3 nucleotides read TGCAGTGCTAGGGAAAACACCGGGGAGCTGTTTTTT.

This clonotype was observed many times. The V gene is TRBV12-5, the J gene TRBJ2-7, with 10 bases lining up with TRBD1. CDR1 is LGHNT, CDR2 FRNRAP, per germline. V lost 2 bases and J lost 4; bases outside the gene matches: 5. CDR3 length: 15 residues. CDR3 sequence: CASGLYRDRGYEQYF. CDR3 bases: TGTGCTAGTGGTTTGTACCGGGACAGGGGATACGAGCAGTACTTC.

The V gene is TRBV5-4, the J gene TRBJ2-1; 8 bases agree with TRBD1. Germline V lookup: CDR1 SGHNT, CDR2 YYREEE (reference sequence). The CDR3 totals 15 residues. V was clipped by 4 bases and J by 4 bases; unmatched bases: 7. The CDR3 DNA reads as TGTGCCAGCAGCCTGCGGGACAGGACTTACAATGAGCAGTTCTTC. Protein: CASSLRDRTYNEQFF.

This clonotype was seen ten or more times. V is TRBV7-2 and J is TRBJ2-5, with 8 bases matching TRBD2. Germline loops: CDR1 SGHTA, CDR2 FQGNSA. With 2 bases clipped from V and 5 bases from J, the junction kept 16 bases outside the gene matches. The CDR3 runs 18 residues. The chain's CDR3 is CASSLLPKTGLDKETQYF. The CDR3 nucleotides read TGTGCCAGCAGCTTATTGCCCAAAACGGGACTAGATAAGGAGACCCAGTACTTC.

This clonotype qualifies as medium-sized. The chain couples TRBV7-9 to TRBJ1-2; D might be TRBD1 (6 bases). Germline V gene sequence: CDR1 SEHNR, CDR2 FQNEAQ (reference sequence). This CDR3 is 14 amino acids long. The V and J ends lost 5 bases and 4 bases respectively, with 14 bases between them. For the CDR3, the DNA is TGTGCCAGCAGCCCTACAGGGACGGGCTATGGCTACACCTTC. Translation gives CASSPTGTGYGYTF.

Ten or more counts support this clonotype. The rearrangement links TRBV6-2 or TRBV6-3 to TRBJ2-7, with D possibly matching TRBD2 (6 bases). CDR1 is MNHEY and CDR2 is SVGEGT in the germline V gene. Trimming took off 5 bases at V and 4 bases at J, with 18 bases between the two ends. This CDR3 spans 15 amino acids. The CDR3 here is CASSQTGGPPYEQYF. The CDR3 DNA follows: TGTGCCAGCAGTCAAACCGGGGGACCCCCTTACGAGCAGTACTTC.

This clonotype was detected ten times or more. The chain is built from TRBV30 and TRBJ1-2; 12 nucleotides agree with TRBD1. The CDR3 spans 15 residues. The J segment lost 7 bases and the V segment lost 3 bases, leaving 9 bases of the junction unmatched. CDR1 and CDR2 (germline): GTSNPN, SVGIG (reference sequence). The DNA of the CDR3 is TGTGCCTGGAGAGAAACTGGGACAGGGGGCTCTGGCTACACCTTC. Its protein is CAWRETGTGGSGYTF. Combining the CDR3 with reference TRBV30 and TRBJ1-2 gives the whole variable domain SQTIHQWPATLVQPVGSPLSLECTVEGTSNPNLYWYRQAAGRGLQLLFYSVGIGQISSEVPQNLSASRPQDRQFILSSKKLLLSDSGFYLCAWRETGTGGSGYTFGSGTRLTVV.

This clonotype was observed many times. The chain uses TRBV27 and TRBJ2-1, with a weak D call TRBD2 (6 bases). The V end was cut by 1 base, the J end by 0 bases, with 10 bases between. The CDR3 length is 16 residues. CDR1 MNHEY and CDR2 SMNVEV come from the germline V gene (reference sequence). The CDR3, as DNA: TGTGCCAGCAGTTTATATGCGGGATCCTCCTACAATGAGCAGTTCTTC. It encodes CASSLYAGSSYNEQFF.

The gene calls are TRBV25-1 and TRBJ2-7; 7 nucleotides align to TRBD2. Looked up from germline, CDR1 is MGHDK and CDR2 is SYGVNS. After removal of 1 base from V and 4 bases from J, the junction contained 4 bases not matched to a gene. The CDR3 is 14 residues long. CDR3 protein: CASSEWGGAYEQYF. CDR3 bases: TGTGCCAGCAGTGAATGGGGAGGGGCGTACGAGCAGTACTTC.

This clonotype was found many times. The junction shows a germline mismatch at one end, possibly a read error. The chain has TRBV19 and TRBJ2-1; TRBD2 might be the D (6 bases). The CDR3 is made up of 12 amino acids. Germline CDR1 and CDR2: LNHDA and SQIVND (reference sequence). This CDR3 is CASSIPRLVRVF. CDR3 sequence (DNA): TGTGCCAGTAGTATCCCACGACTAGTAAGGGTCTTC. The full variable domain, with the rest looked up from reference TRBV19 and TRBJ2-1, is DGGITQSPKYLFRKEGQNVTLSCEQNLNHDAMYWYRQDPGQGLRLIYYSQIVNDFQKGDIAEGYSVSREKKESFPLTVTSAQKNPTAFYLCASSIPRLVRVFGPGTRLTVL.

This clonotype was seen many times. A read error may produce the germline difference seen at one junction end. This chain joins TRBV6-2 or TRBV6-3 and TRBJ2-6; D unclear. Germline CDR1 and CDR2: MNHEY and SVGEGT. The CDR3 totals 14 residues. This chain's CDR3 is CATSWGSGANVLTF. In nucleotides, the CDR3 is TGTGCCACCAGTTGGGGATCTGGGGCCAACGTCCTGACTTTC.

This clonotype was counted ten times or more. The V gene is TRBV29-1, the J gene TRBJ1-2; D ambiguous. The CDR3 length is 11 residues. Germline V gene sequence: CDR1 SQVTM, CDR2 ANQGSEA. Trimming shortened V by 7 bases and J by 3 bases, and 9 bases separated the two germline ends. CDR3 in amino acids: CSGTQDYGYTF. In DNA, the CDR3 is TGCAGCGGCACCCAAGACTATGGCTACACCTTC.

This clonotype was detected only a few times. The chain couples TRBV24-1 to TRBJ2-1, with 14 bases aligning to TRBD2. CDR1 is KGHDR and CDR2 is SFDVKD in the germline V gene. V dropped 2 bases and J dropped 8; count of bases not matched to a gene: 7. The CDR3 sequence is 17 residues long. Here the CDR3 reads CATSDSGTSGRYDEQFF. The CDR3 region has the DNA TGTGCCACCAGTGATTCCGGGACTAGCGGGAGATACGATGAGCAGTTCTTC.

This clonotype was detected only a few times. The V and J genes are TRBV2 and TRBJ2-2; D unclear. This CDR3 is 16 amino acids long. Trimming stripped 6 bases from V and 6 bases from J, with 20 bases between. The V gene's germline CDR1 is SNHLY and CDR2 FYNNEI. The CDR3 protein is CASRARGSLRAGELFF. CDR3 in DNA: TGTGCCAGCAGGGCTCGAGGAAGTCTGAGAGCCGGGGAGCTGTTTTTT.

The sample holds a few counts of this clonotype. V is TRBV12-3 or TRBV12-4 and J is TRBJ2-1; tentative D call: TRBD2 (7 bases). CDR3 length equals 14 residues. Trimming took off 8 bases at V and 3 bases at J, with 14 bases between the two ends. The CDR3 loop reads CASRGGGYYNEQFF. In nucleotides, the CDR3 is TGTGCCAGCCGAGGGGGGGGGTACTACAATGAGCAGTTCTTC.

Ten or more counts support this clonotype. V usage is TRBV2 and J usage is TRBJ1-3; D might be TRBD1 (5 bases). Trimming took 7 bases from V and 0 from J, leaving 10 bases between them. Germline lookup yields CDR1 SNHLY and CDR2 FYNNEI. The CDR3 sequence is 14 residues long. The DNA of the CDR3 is TGTGCCAGCAACTGGGACCCCTCTGGAAACACCATATATTTT. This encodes CASNWDPSGNTIYF.

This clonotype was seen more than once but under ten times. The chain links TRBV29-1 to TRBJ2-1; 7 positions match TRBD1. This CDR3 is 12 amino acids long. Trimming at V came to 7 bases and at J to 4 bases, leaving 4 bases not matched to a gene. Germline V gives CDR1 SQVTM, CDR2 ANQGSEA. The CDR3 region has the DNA TGCAGCGCCGACAGGGTTTACAATGAGCAGTTCTTC. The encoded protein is CSADRVYNEQFF.

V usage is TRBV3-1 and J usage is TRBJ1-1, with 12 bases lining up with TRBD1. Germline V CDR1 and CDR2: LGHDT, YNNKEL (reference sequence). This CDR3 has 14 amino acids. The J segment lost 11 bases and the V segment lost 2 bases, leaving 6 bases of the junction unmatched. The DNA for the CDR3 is TGTGCCAGCAGCCAACATGGGGGACAGGGGGCGGCTTTCTTT. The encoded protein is CASSQHGGQGAAFF.